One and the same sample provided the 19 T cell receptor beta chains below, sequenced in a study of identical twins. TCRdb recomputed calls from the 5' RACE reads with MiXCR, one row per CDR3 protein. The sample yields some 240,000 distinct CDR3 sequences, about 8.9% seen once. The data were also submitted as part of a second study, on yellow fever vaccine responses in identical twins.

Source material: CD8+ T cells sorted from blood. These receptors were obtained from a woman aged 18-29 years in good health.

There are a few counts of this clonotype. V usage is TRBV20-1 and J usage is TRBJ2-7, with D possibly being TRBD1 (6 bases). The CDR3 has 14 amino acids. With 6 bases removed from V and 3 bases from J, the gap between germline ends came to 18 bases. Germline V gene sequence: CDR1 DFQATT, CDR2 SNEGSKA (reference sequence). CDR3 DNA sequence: TGCAGTGCACCCGGGACAAAAGATGGCTACGAGCAGTACTTC. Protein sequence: CSAPGTKDGYEQYF.

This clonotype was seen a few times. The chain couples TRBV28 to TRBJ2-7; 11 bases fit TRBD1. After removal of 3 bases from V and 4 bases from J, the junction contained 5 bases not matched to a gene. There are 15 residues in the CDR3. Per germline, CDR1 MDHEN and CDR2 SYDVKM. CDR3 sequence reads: CASSFVGQGAYEQYF. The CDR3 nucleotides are TGTGCCAGCAGTTTTGTAGGACAGGGGGCGTACGAGCAGTACTTC.

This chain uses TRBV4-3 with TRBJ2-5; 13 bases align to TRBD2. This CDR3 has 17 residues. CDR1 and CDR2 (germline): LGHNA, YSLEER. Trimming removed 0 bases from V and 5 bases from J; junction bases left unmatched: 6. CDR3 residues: CASSQDGGLAGDETQYF. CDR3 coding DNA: TGCGCCAGCAGCCAAGATGGAGGACTAGCGGGAGACGAGACCCAGTACTTC.

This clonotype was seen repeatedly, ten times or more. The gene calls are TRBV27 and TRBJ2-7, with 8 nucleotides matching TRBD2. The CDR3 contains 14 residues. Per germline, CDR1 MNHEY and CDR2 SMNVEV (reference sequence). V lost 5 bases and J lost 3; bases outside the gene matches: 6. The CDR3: CASSLSGTSYEQYF. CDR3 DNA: TGTGCCAGCAGTCTGTCCGGGACTAGCTACGAGCAGTACTTC.

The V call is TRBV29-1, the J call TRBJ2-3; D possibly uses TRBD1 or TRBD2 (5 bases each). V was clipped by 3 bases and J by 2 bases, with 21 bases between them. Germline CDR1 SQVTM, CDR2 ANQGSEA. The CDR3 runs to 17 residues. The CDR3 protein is CSVDPGVAQAITDTQYF. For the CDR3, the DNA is TGCAGCGTTGATCCCGGGGTCGCACAGGCGATCACAGATACGCAGTATTTT.

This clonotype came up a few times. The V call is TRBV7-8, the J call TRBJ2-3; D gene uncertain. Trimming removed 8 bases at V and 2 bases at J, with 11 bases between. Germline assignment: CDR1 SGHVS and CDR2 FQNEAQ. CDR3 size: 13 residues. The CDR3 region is CASLHLNTDTQYF. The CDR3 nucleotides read TGTGCCAGCCTCCACTTGAACACAGATACGCAGTATTTT.

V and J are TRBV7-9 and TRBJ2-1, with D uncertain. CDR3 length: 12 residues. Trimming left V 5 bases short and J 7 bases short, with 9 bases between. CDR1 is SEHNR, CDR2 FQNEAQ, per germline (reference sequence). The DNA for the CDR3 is TGTGCCAGCAGCCCCAACTGGAATGAGCAGTTCTTC. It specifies CASSPNWNEQFF.

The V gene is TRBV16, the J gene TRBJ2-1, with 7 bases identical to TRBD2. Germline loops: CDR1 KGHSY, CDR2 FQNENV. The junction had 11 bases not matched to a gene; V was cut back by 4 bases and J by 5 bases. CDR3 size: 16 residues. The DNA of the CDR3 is TGTGCCAGCAGCCGAACTACGGGACTATTAAACAATGAGCAGTTCTTC. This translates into CASSRTTGLLNNEQFF.

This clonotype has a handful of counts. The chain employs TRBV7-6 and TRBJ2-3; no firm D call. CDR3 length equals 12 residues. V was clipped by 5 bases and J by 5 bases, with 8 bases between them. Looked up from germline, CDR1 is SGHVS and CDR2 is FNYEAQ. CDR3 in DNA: TGTGCCAGCAGCGCAGCCCTAGATACGCAGTATTTT. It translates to CASSAALDTQYF.

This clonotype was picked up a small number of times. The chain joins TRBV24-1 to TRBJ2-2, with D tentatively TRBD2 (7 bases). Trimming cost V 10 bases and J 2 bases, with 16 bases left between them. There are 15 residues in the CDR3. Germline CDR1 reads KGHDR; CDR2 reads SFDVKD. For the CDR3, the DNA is TGTGCCACGGCCATTGGGGGGGCTAACACCGGGGAGCTGTTTTTT. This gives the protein CATAIGGANTGELFF.

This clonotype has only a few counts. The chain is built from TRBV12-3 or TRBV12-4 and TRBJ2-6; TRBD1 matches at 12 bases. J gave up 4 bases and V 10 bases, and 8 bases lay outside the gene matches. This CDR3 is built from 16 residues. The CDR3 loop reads CAIPGTGGAGANVLTF. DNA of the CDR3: TGTGCCATCCCCGGGACAGGGGGCGCCGGGGCCAACGTCCTGACTTTC.

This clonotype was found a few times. CDR3 bases: TGCGCCAGCAGCCAAGTGGCTGGGGCCTCCTACGAGCAGTACTTC. Protein product: CASSQVAGASYEQYF. V and J are TRBV4-1 and TRBJ2-7; perhaps TRBD1 as D (5 bases). The CDR3 sequence is 15 residues long. Trimming removed 1 base at V and 0 bases at J, with 10 bases between. CDR1 is MGHRA and CDR2 is YSYEKL in the germline V gene.

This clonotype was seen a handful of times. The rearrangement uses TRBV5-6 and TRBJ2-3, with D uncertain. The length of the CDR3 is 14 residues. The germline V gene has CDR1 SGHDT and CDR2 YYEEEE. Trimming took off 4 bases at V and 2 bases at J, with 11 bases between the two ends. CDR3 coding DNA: TGTGCCAGCAGCCATACAGAGGCCACAGATACGCAGTATTTT. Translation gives CASSHTEATDTQYF.

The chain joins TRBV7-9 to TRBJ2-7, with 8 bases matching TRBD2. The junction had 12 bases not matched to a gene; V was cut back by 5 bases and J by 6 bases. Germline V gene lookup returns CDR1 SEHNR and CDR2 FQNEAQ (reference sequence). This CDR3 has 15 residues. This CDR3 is CASSLPYEGTSEQYF. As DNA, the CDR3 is TGTGCCAGCAGCCTCCCTTACGAGGGGACTAGCGAGCAGTACTTC.

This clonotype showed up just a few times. CDR3 amino acids: CASSYSTGAYGYTF. The CDR3 DNA sequence: TGTGCCAGCAGTTACTCAACAGGCGCCTATGGCTACACCTTC. The rearrangement links TRBV6-2 or TRBV6-3 to TRBJ1-2, with a possible D match to TRBD1 (5 bases). Trimming stripped 0 bases from V and 4 bases from J, with 9 bases between. CDR3 length: 14 amino acids. CDR1 is MNHEY and CDR2 is SVGEGT in the germline V gene.

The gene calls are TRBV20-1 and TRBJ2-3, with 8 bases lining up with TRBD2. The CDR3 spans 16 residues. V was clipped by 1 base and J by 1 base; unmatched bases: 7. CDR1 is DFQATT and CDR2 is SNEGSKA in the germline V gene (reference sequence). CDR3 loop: CSARGPREARTDTQYF. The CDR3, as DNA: TGCAGTGCTAGAGGGCCGCGGGAGGCGCGCACAGATACGCAGTATTTT.

CDR3 protein: CASSSQGGGLEQYF. The CDR3 DNA follows: TGTGCCAGCAGCTCTCAGGGGGGCGGTCTGGAGCAGTACTTC. The J gene is TRBJ2-7, the V gene TRBV11-2; D may be TRBD1 (7 bases). The CDR3 is 14 amino acids. Trimming shortened V by 4 bases and J by 7 bases, and 17 bases separated the two germline ends. Germline-derived CDR1 and CDR2 are SGHAT and FQNNGV.

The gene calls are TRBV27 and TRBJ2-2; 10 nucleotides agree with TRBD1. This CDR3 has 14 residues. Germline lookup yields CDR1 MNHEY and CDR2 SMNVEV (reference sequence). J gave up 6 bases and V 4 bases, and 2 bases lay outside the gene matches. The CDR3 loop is CASSSTGGPGELFF. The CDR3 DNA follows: TGTGCCAGCAGTTCGACAGGGGGCCCCGGGGAGCTGTTTTTT.

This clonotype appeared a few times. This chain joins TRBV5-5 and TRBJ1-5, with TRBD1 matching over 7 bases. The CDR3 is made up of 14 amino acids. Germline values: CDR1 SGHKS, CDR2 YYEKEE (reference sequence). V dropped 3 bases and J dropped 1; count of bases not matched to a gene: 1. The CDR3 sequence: CASSSDRSNQPQHF. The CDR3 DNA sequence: TGTGCCAGCAGCTCGGACAGGAGCAATCAGCCCCAGCATTTT.